The 15 T cell receptor beta chains reported below all come from one sample, sequenced in a study of OX40 agonist ivuxolimab in advanced cancers. The method was immunoSEQ multiplex PCR; TCRdb's version includes in-frame clones alone and lacks a portion of them. The sample includes roughly 87,000 clones, 91% of them seen just once. The starting material was CD4+ or CD8+ T cells sorted from blood, obtained in a trial of the OX40 agonist ivuxolimab. The receptors shown here come from an adult with an advanced solid tumor such as melanoma, head and neck, liver or kidney cancer.

DNA for the CDR3: TGTGCCAGCAGTTATCCCACAGGGGTCAATCAGCCCCAGCATTTT. Its protein product is CASSYPTGVNQPQHF. The chain recombines TRBV6-6 with TRBJ1-5, with 7 bases that match TRBD1. Germline CDR1 and CDR2: MNHNY and SVGAGI (reference sequence). V was pared by 3 bases and J by 3 bases, with 5 bases of the junction left unmatched. This CDR3 region has 15 residues.

This sequence joins TRBV28 and TRBJ2-1; 7 bases fit TRBD2. The junction had 12 bases not matched to a gene; V was cut back by 7 bases and J by 9 bases. This CDR3 has 14 residues. Germline CDR1 reads MDHEN; CDR2 reads SYDVKM. The DNA for the CDR3 is TGTGCCAGCACTGAGGGACTACCTTCTGGTGAGCAGTTCTTC. Amino acids: CASTEGLPSGEQFF.

This clone was picked up a small number of times. J is TRBJ2-2 and V is TRBV2, with D tentatively TRBD1 (6 bases). This CDR3 comprises 15 residues. V lost 3 bases and J lost 3, with 11 bases in between. Germline V lookup: CDR1 SNHLY, CDR2 FYNNEI. The CDR3 protein is CASSDVQGYTGELFF. CDR3 sequence (DNA): TGTGCCAGCAGTGATGTACAGGGCTACACCGGGGAGCTGTTTTTT.

The chain has TRBV14 and TRBJ1-4; 8 bases agree with TRBD1. CDR3 size: 17 residues. Germline CDR1 SGHDN, CDR2 FVKESK. Trimming took 1 base from V and 7 from J; bases not matched to a gene: 11. DNA for the CDR3: TGTGCCAGCAGCCAAGTAACGGCAGGGGGCGAGGGTGAAAAACTGTTTTTT. Translation gives CASSQVTAGGEGEKLFF. Using reference TRBV14 and TRBJ1-4 for the parts outside the CDR3, the full variable domain is EAGVTQFPSHSVIEKGQTVTLRCDPISGHDNLYWYRRVMGKEIKFLLHFVKESKQDESGMPNNRFLAERTGGTYSTLKVQPAELEDSGVYFCASSQVTAGGEGEKLFFGSGTQLSVL.

This clone was seen only once. V gene TRBV5-4 combines with J gene TRBJ1-1; 9 bases map to TRBD1. This CDR3 has 14 residues. Germline CDR1 SGHNT, CDR2 YYREEE (reference sequence). Trimming took 2 bases from V and 8 from J; bases not matched to a gene: 7. For the CDR3, the DNA is TGTGCCAGCAGCTTCGTGACAGGGGGTATGGAAGCTTTCTTT. Residues: CASSFVTGGMEAFF.

This chain links TRBV6-1 with TRBJ1-5; a possible D gene is TRBD1 (5 bases). This CDR3 is 13 amino acids long. From germline, CDR1 is MNHNS and CDR2 SASEGT. V lost 3 bases, J lost 6 bases, and 9 bases lay in between. CDR3 sequence (DNA): TGTGCCAGCAGTGAGCAGGGCATTCAGCCCCAGCATTTT. Protein: CASSEQGIQPQHF.

The chain uses TRBV28 and TRBJ1-5; D is uncertain. Between the trimmed V and J ends, which lost 2 bases and 5 bases, there was a span of 10 bases. Per germline, CDR1 MDHEN and CDR2 SYDVKM. The CDR3 runs to 14 residues. The CDR3 loop reads CASSLVSTYQPQHF. The CDR3 DNA follows: TGTGCCAGCAGTTTAGTCAGCACTTATCAGCCCCAGCATTTT.

This chain uses TRBV4-3 with TRBJ2-3; D uncertain. Trimming left V 0 bases short and J 2 bases short, with 15 bases between. The CDR3 totals 17 residues. Germline CDR1 reads LGHNA; CDR2 reads YSLEER. The CDR3 DNA is TGCGCCAGCAGCCAAGAAATCGGAGACAACCCCACAGATACGCAGTATTTT. It is translated as CASSQEIGDNPTDTQYF.

The V gene is TRBV4-1, the J gene TRBJ1-4; TRBD1 aligns across 9 bases. The CDR3 consists of 14 residues. The germline V gene encodes CDR1 MGHRA and CDR2 YSYEKL. Trimming at V came to 4 bases and at J to 7 bases, leaving 4 bases not matched to a gene. CDR3 amino acids: CASSRDRAFEKLFF. In DNA form, the CDR3 reads TGCGCCAGCAGCCGGGACAGGGCGTTTGAAAAACTGTTTTTT.

The rearrangement joins TRBV2 to TRBJ1-4; no reliable D call. The CDR3 is 15 amino acids. Trimming took off 8 bases at V and 3 bases at J, with 16 bases between the two ends. Per germline, CDR1 SNHLY and CDR2 FYNNEI. DNA for the CDR3: TGTGCCAGCGCGTTCTTAACAAACTCTAATGAAAAACTGTTTTTT. The encoded protein is CASAFLTNSNEKLFF.

This chain joins TRBV25-1 and TRBJ1-2; D is unclear. V lost 3 bases, J lost 0 bases, and 11 bases lay in between. Germline V gene lookup returns CDR1 MGHDK and CDR2 SYGVNS. The CDR3 is made up of 15 amino acids. Written as DNA, the CDR3 is TGTGCCAGCAGTGACCTAGGGTGCACTAACTATGGCTACACCTTC. Translation: CASSDLGCTNYGYTF.

The rearrangement uses TRBV4-3 and TRBJ2-1; 14 bases fit TRBD2. CDR3 size: 17 residues. Germline V gene data show CDR1 as LGHNA and CDR2 as YSLEER. V shed 3 bases, J shed 5 bases, and the junction held 6 bases outside the gene matches. The CDR3 DNA sequence: TGCGCCAGCAGCCAGGGACTAGCGGGAGCCCACCACAATGAGCAGTTCTTC. Protein product: CASSQGLAGAHHNEQFF.

This clone was seen just once. The genes are TRBV4-3 and TRBJ1-5; D ambiguous. Per germline, CDR1 LGHNA and CDR2 YSLEER. CDR3 length: 14 amino acids. With 0 bases removed from V and 4 bases from J, the gap between germline ends came to 7 bases. CDR3 region: CASSQDNRNQPQHF. The CDR3 DNA is TGCGCCAGCAGCCAAGATAACAGAAATCAGCCCCAGCATTTT.

This chain connects TRBV6-5 to TRBJ1-1; D is possibly TRBD1 (6 bases). This CDR3 is 14 amino acids long. The V gene's germline CDR1 is MNHEY and CDR2 SVGAGI. V dropped 0 bases and J dropped 8 bases, with 13 bases sitting between them. As DNA, the CDR3 is TGTGCCAGCAGTTACTCCGGCCAGGGGCCGGAAGCTTTCTTT. Translating it yields CASSYSGQGPEAFF.

J is TRBJ2-7 and V is TRBV9; the D is unclear. This CDR3 is 13 amino acids long. Germline lookup yields CDR1 SGDLS and CDR2 YYNGEE. V lost 0 bases and J lost 5, with 9 bases in between. The CDR3 nucleotides are TGTGCCAGCAGCGTAGTTCCCGGAAACGAGCAGTACTTC. As protein: CASSVVPGNEQYF.